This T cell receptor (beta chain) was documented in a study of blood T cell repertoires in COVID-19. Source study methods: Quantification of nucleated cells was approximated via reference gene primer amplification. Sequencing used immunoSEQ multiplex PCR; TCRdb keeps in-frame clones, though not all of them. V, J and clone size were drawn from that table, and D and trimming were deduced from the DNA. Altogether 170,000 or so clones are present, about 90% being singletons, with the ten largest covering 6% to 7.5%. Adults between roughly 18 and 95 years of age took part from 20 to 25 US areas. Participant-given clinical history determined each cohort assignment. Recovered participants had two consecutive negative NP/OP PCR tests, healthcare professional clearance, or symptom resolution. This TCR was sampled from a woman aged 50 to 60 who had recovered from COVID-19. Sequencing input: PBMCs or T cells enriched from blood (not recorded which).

Here the CDR3 DNA reads TGTGCCAGCAGCTTCCCTTTAGCCTCCTACGAGCAGTACTTC. The encoded protein is CASSFPLASYEQYF. V is TRBV7-2 and J is TRBJ2-7; D not certain. Trimming shortened V by 3 bases and J by 0 bases, and 9 bases separated the two germline ends. Germline V gene lookup returns CDR1 SGHTA and CDR2 FQGNSA. The CDR3 has 14 residues.